What follows describes a single TCR beta chain. The germline V gene encodes CDR1 SGDLS and CDR2 YYNGEE. V lost 0 bases and J lost 0, with 6 bases in between. CDR3 length: 14 amino acids. Random hexamers primed reverse transcription of about 0.45 to 1 ug RNA. MiXCR, run by TCRdb on the immunoSEQ multiplex PCR reads, gives a single entry per CDR3 protein. The sample comprises approximately 210,000 distinct CDR3 sequences, about 94% of which are singletons, and 0.15% rests with the top ten. The record originates from a study of CD8 T cells in Susac syndrome. Source material: CD4+ T cells from PBMCs. The sequence was collected from a human donor with Susac syndrome. This rearrangement joins TRBV9 to TRBJ1-1; D is undetermined. CDR3 amino acids: CASSVEAVNTEAFF. The DNA of the CDR3 is TGTGCCAGCAGCGTAGAGGCTGTGAACACTGAAGCTTTCTTT. Based on the CDR3 plus reference TRBV9 and TRBJ1-1, the full variable domain is DSGVTQTPKHLITATGQRVTLRCSPRSGDLSVYWYQQSLDQGLQFLIQYYNGEERAKGNILERFSAQQFPDLHSELNLSSLELGDSALYFCASSVEAVNTEAFFGQGTRLTVV.